These T cell receptor beta chains were read from a single sample in a study of PD-1 blockade in classical Hodgkin lymphoma. Sequencing used immunoSEQ multiplex PCR; TCRdb keeps in-frame clones, though not all of them. The sample contains about 40,000 clones, around 80% of which appear only once. Source: peripheral blood mononuclear cells (PBMCs), taken at baseline. These receptors were obtained from a human donor with classical Hodgkin lymphoma. Each CDR3 is given with its conserved first and last residue. Fields, in order: V gene, D gene, clone size, J gene, CDR3 protein. A D gene is named only where the DNA matches it firmly. The size of a clone is reported for some rows only, either as once, few or many, or as a class for expanded clones.

>TRBV5-6|-|-|TRBJ1-2
CASSTYFIWGRFLDGYTF
>TRBV11-2|-|-|TRBJ2-5
CASSPRAEETQYF
>TRBV2|TRBD2|-|TRBJ2-1
CASSNRLAGSYNEQFF
>TRBV4-3|TRBD1|-|TRBJ2-7
CASSQGTGSSYEQYF
>TRBV19|TRBD2|-|TRBJ2-7
CASSMTSGGAYEQYF
>TRBV6-5|TRBD1|-|TRBJ1-2
CASSERAGGGYTF
>TRBV7-2|-|-|TRBJ2-7
CASRRAVTYEQYF
>TRBV6-5|-|-|TRBJ2-7
CASKPKALSYEQYF
>TRBV7-8|-|few|TRBJ2-5
CASSFVGEETQYF
>TRBV18|-|-|TRBJ1-4
CASSPRVATNEKLFF
>TRBV7-2|TRBD1|-|TRBJ1-4
CASSKTGGGEKLFF
>TRBV6-5|-|-|TRBJ2-7
CASSYGRDEQYF
>TRBV4-2|TRBD1|-|TRBJ2-7
CASSQVSGTGVDEQYF
>TRBV19|TRBD1|once|TRBJ1-2
CASSIGDRENGYTF
>TRBV11-1|-|-|TRBJ2-5
CASSLGHSELYF
>TRBV5-1|-|-|TRBJ2-7
CASSFSLTYEQYF
>TRBV6-1|-|-|TRBJ2-1
CASSSQGGNEQFF
>TRBV18|-|-|TRBJ2-2
CASSPPSQNTGELFF
>TRBV5-4|TRBD2|-|TRBJ2-3
CASSFGLAGFTDTQYF
>TRBV2|-|few|TRBJ1-4
CASSRAALNEKLFF
>TRBV7-7|-|-|TRBJ2-1
CASSLAGRWTEQFF
>TRBV7-9|-|-|TRBJ2-6
CASSFYSGANVLTF
>TRBV25-1|-|once|TRBJ2-7
CASKEQESSYEQYF
>TRBV7-9|-|-|TRBJ2-7
CASSLLGAGEQYF
>TRBV19|-|-|TRBJ1-2
CASSVRQTLYGYTF
>TRBV19|TRBD1|-|TRBJ1-1
CASSIQGGLDTEAFF